The rows below give T cell receptor beta chains drawn from one sample of a study of T cells expressing NK-cell markers. No DNA is given; TCRdb re-called the 5' RACE reads and lists each CDR3 protein once. The sample's table shows about 260,000 distinct CDR3 sequences. Input material: blood T cells: a sorted CD56 or NKG2C T cell subset, CD4+ or CD8+ T cells, or bulk PBMC T cells (not recorded which). The receptors were gathered from a man aged 18 to 29 in good health. The CDR3 runs from the conserved cysteine through the conserved F or W. The order of the fields is V gene, J gene, CDR3 protein.

>TRBV29-1|TRBJ2-2
CSVGSRTANTGELFF
>TRBV20-1|TRBJ2-3
CSAGPGTGGLDTQYF
>TRBV20-1|TRBJ2-1
CSARHGNHGEQFF
>TRBV12-3/TRBV12-4|TRBJ1-1
CASSPRTNGGTEAFF
>TRBV18|TRBJ1-2
CASSPGRQGSYTF
>TRBV5-6|TRBJ2-4
CASSLGLAGVRNIQYF
>TRBV11-2|TRBJ2-1
CASRTWGYEQFF
>TRBV7-6|TRBJ1-4
CASSFRSEKLFF
>TRBV6-5|TRBJ1-2
CASSYSFLNYGYTF
>TRBV7-9|TRBJ1-1
CASSLPLGTEAFF